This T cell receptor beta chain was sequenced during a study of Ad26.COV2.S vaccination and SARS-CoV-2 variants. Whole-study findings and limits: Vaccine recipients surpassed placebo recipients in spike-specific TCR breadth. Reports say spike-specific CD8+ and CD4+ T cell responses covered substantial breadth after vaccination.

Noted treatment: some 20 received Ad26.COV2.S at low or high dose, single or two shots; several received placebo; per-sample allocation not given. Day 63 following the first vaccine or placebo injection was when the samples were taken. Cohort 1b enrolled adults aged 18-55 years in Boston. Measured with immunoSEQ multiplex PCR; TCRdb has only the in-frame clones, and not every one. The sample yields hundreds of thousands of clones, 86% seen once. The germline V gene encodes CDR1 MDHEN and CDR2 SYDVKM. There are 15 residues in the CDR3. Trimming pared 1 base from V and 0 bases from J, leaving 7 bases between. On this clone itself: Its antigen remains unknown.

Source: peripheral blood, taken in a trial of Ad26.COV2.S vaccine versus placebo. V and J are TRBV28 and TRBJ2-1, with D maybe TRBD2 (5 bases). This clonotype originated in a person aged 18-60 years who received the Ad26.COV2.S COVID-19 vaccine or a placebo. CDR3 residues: CASSLSGSSYNEQFF. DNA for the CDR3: TGTGCCAGCAGTTTATCGGGGAGCTCCTACAATGAGCAGTTCTTC. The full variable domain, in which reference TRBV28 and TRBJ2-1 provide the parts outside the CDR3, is DVKVTQSSRYLVKRTGEKVFLECVQDMDHENMFWYRQDPGLGLRLIYFSYDVKMKEKGDIPEGYSVSREKKERFSLILESASTNQTSMYLCASSLSGSSYNEQFFGPGTRLTVL.